Listed below are T cell receptor beta chains from one sample, sequenced in a study of blood T cell repertoires in COVID-19. The method was immunoSEQ multiplex PCR; TCRdb's version includes in-frame clones alone and lacks a portion of them. Among some 96,000 clones listed, around 85% were seen once. Sequencing was carried out using peripheral blood. Receptors originate from a human donor in a cohort sampled during active COVID-19. Each CDR3 is given with its conserved first and last residue. Each record gives: J gene, V gene, CDR3 protein.

>TRBJ2-5|TRBV2
CASTVGRGKGQETQYF
>TRBJ2-1|TRBV3-1/TRBV3-2
CASSQAGGSYNEQFF
>TRBJ1-6|TRBV9
CASSVEGEFRSPLHF
>TRBJ2-7|TRBV7-9
CASSFQQGAYEQYF
>TRBJ2-2|TRBV5-1
CASSLAMAGTNTGELFF
>TRBJ1-6|TRBV25-1
CASSDGWGSSPLHF
>TRBJ2-3|TRBV4-3
CASSQGGSPTDTQYF
>TRBJ1-2|TRBV25-1
CASRSNTGVDGYTF
>TRBJ2-3|TRBV5-4
CASGLAGADTQYF
>TRBJ1-1|TRBV6-5
CASTGLPLNTEAFF
>TRBJ2-5|TRBV5-6
CASSRGQETQYF
>TRBJ2-1|TRBV4-1
CASSPYAGTLRDEQFF
>TRBJ2-3|TRBV5-1
CASSKGQGSTDTQYF
>TRBJ1-6|TRBV10-3
CAISGQGPYNSPLHF
>TRBJ2-3|TRBV5-1
CASSGTGTDTQYF
>TRBJ2-1|TRBV18
CASSPGTGSRSYNEQFF
>TRBJ1-1|TRBV27
CASSLYRNTEAFF
>TRBJ2-7|TRBV13
CASSPRGSSYEQYF
>TRBJ2-7|TRBV10-3
CAISESSYEQYF
>TRBJ2-7|TRBV29-1
CSVEGRAYEQYF
>TRBJ2-5|TRBV7-2
CASSLGGGAETQYF
>TRBJ2-5|TRBV30
CAWGSGETQYF
>TRBJ1-1|TRBV29-1
CSGWDSWNTEAFF